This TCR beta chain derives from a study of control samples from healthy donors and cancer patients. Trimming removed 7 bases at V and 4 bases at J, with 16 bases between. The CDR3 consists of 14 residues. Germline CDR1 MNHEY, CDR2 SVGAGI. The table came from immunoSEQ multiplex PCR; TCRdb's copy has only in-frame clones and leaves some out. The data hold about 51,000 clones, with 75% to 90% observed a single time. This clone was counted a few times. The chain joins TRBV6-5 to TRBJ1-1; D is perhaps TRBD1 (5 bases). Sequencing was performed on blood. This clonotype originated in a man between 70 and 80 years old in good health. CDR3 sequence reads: CASIGAEVGTEAFF. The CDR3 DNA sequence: TGTGCCAGCATTGGGGCCGAGGTTGGCACTGAAGCTTTCTTT.